The present TCR beta chain was sequenced within a study of T cell repertoires in ileal Crohn's disease. The CDR3 runs 15 residues. Germline V CDR1 and CDR2: KGHSH, LQKENI. V was shortened by 3 bases and J by 0 bases, with 8 bases between the two germline ends. The assay was immunoSEQ multiplex PCR, and TCRdb's table has in-frame clones only and misses some. The sample carries about 5,400 clones, around 68% recorded once. Time point defined: neoterminal ileum biopsy at postoperative endoscopy, about 6 months after surgery. This chain connects TRBV18 to TRBJ2-2; D not resolved. Sequencing was done on a sample of ileal tissue. This sequence was found in an adult with Crohn's disease. For the CDR3, the DNA is TGTGCCAGCTCACCCTATACCCCGAACACCGGGGAGCTGTTTTTT. Protein: CASSPYTPNTGELFF.